This entry features one TCR beta chain sequence. Here immunoSEQ multiplex PCR was the method, and the copy in TCRdb shows in-frame clones only, minus some. The repertoire consists of tens of thousands of clones, with over 85% occurring once and the leading ten covering under 0.95%. The data belong to a study of control samples from healthy donors and cancer patients. The germline V and J ends were trimmed by 5 bases and 5 bases, with 10 bases remaining between them. This CDR3 contains 13 residues. Germline CDR1 is SEHNR and CDR2 is FQNEAQ (reference sequence). The chain uses TRBV7-9 and TRBJ1-5; D perhaps matches TRBD1 (6 bases). The clonotype was recovered from a man aged 25 to 40 with colorectal cancer. Sequenced input: PBMCs. In nucleotides, the CDR3 is TGTGCCAGCAGCAAAAACAGGGATCAGCCCCAGCATTTT. It codes for CASSKNRDQPQHF.